Below, one T cell receptor beta chain is given with its context. This clonotype turned up a few times. Its antigen is unknown. Base qualities are not provided; no much larger clone lies one nucleotide away. The data belong to a study of response to subunit inactivated influenza vaccine (dated by TCRdb to 2017 to 2018). Looking at the study overall: To follow how T cells responded to a trivalent subunit inactivated influenza vaccine, the researchers relied on deep quantitative profiling of the T cell receptor repertoire.

After removal of 3 bases from V and 4 bases from J, the junction retains 8 bases not matched to a gene. The CDR3 runs 15 residues from the cysteine to the phenylalanine. Kept here is only the CDR3 DNA, which spans 45 bases and is read in frame from base 1. The germline V gene yields MDHEN for CDR1 and SYDVKM for CDR2. Results the study describes overall, beyond this receptor: The authors suggested that each seasonal influenza vaccination may recruit only a limited number of new T cells.

The library was obtained by RT-PCR. TCRdb names Illumina HiSeq 2500 as the instrument used. TCRdb's own reprocessing of the public reads used fastp at Q25 and MiXCR and kept productive beta chains. One record per CDR3 amino acid sequence lists the most common genes and DNA. In all, the sample holds about 190,000 distinct CDR3 sequences, and around 15% of those were seen once. The leading ten clones occupy 26% of the sample. Sequenced here: CD8+ T cells sorted from PBMCs, sampled more than 4 days after vaccination. The sequence links TRBV28 to TRBJ2-7, with 8 bases in between that match TRBD2. The TCR originated in a man aged 50 to 60 who received an inactivated influenza vaccine. Donor details come from another sample of the same person, matched by shared clones. Here is the DNA: TGTGCCAGCAGTTTTTTGGGGACTAGTGTGTACGAGCAGTACTTC. The translation is CASSFLGTSVYEQYF.